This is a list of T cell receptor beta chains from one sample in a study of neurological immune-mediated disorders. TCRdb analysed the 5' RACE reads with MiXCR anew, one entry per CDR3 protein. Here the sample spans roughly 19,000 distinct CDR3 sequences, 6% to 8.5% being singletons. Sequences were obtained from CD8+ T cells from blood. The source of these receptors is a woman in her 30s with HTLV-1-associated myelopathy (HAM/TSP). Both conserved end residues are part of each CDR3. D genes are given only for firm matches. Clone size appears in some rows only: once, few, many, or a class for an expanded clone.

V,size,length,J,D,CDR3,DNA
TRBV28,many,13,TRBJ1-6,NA,CASSWTDNSPLHF,TGTGCCAGCAGTTGGACGGATAATTCACCCCTCCACTTT
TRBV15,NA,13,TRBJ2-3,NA,CATSSGRTDTQYF,TGTGCCACCAGCAGTGGAAGAACAGATACGCAGTATTTT
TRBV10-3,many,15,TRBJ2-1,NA,CAISEGRSGGNEQFF,TGTGCCATCAGTGAGGGTCGTAGCGGTGGGAATGAGCAGTTCTTC
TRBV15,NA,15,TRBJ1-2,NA,CATNRDPTRNYGYTF,TGTGCCACCAACAGAGATCCTACACGGAACTATGGCTACACCTTC
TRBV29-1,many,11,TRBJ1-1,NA,CSVLANTEAFF,TGCAGCGTTTTGGCGAACACTGAAGCTTTCTTT
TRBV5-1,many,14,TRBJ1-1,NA,CASSLTGPGTEAFF,TGCGCCAGCAGCTTGACGGGGCCGGGCACTGAAGCTTTCTTT
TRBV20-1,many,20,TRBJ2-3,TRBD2,CSARVGSSRAGGTLTDTQYF,TGCAGTGCTAGAGTAGGTTCTTCTCGAGCGGGGGGAACCCTCACAGATACGCAGTATTTT
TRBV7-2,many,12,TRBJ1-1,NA,CASSFIGTEAFF,TGTGCCAGCAGCTTCATAGGGACTGAAGCTTTCTTT
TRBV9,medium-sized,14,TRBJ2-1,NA,CASSVSGSYNEQFF,TGTGCCAGCAGCGTATCGGGCTCCTACAATGAGCAGTTCTTC
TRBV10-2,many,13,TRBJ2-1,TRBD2,CASTAGGPNEQFF,TGCGCCAGCACAGCGGGGGGACCCAATGAGCAGTTCTTC
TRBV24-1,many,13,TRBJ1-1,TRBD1,CATSEGTAGRAFF,TGTGCCACCAGTGAAGGGACAGCAGGTCGAGCTTTCTTT
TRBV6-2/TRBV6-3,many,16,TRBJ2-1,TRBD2,CASRTLSGGDFDEQFF,TGTGCCAGCAGAACCCTCAGCGGGGGGGATTTCGATGAGCAGTTCTTC